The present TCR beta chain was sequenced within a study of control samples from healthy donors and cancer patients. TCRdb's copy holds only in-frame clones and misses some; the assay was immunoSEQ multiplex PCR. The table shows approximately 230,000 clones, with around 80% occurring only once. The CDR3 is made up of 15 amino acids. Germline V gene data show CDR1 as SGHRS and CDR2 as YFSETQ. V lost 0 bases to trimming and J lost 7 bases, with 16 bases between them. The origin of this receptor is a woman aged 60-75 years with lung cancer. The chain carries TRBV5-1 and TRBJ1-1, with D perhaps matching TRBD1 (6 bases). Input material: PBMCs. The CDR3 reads CASSLGPRQESEAFF. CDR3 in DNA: TGCGCCAGCAGCTTGGGCCCCCGACAGGAGAGTGAAGCTTTCTTT.